This T cell receptor beta chain was identified in a study of shared clonotypes between healthy human individuals (dated by TCRdb to the early 2020s). Regarding the complete study: The cohort included a few men and a couple of women between 18 and 49 years of age. Leukapheresis yielded between about 0.9 and 9 billion PBMCs per donor. For each donor, CD4 naive and CD4 memory were each run on three plates, CD8 naive on two plates, and CD8 memory on one plate. To estimate repertoire size and how much clonotypes are shared between individuals, the study performed deep sequencing of blood TCR repertoires from a few healthy adults. To increase sequencing depth and limit assay-specific biases, different laboratories used diverse techniques to prepare libraries and sequence TCR repertoires.

The germline V end is reduced by 6 bases and the J end by 7 bases; junction bases left unmatched: 4. The germline V gene sets CDR1 to SGHTA and CDR2 to FQGNSA. The CDR3 covers 13 residues, taking in both the cysteine and the phenylalanine. Of all the DNA, just the CDR3 is kept, 39 bases in frame from base 1. CD8 naive samples were obtained by positive selection for CCR7 among CD45RO-negative cells, yielding a CD45RA+CCR7+ population from which TemRA cells were excluded. Healthy HIV-negative adults with no recently reported acute infections or vaccinations were included as donors. Only Caucasian adults living in Nashville, Tennessee, USA were represented among the donors. Blood was obtained by leukapheresis, after which PBMCs were separated by Ficoll-Histopaque density gradient centrifugation and cryopreserved in liquid nitrogen vapor phase. Analytical flow cytometry was used to check the purity and quantity of every magnetically sorted T cell population. Each sorted fraction had its genomic DNA isolated and then quantified by UV absorbance on a Nanodrop 2000c.

TCR CDR3 regions were amplified from genomic DNA by multiplex PCR using the deep immunoSEQ assay. For each cell subset, the extracted genomic DNA was distributed evenly across all wells of several immunoSEQ 96-well plates, and each plate served as one replicate. For sorted subsets, around 0.2 ug genomic DNA, equal to about 30,000 T cell genomes, was loaded into each replicate PCR. Purified libraries were measured with a Qubit 3.0 fluorometer, size-checked on a Bioanalyzer 2100, and measured again with the KAPA Library Quantification kit. Every immunoSEQ 96-well plate was sequenced on a dedicated single-read 150-cycle Illumina NextSeq 550 flow cell. Turning to the authors' computational methods: Because the immunoSEQ output included only junctional sequences and no quality scores, the filtering could not be the same as the filtering used for full-length reads. Sequences were annotated with PyIR, a Python wrapper for IgBLAST v1.9, and V/J genes and CDR3 were assigned using IMGT germline references. Reads were filtered out if the reads had weak V/J assignments (E-value above 1e-6), no CDR3, stop codons, out-of-frame junctions, or ambiguous translated residues. A V3J clonotype was defined by an identical inferred V gene, J gene, and CDR3 amino acid sequence. Percentage overlap between repertoires was calculated by dividing the number of shared unique clonotypes by the size of the smaller repertoire. Repertoire richness was assessed with RTK rarefaction, the Chao1 estimator, and Recon v2.1 estimates of unobserved clonotypes. Generation probabilities were computed with OLGA for all TCRbeta clonotypes obtained by the gDNA method from four donors. The source is immuneACCESS, and TCRdb retained only in-frame sequences with V and J called. Part of the clones is not carried over; for the studies checked, unresolved V genes explain less than half of this, and the remainder is unexplained. The DNA was the basis for D and trimming; V, J and clone size are from that table. The sample table contains about 2 million clones; only one count was recorded for less than 95% of them. 0.85% to 1.3% of the sample lies in the top ten.

Paper-wide results and their limitations: Rarefaction of sorted-subset datasets indicated incomplete sequencing despite the large sequencing depth. When four donors were compared, the shared fraction of clonotypes was about 5% for naive CD4, around 3.5% for naive CD8, more than 2% for memory CD4, and 0.35% to 0.5% for memory CD8. Naive subsets generally had larger estimated clonotype richness than memory subsets. Sampling was restricted to blood, and TCR repertoires in tissues likely differ from the TCR repertoires found in blood. Because the study included only a small number of donors, the genetic and exposure-history diversity represented was limited. Compared with non-shared clonotypes, the clonotypes found in all four sorted-subset donors had higher generation probabilities. Based on pairwise subsampling, the degree of clonotype sharing among donors was expected to be affected by sequencing depth.

For this clone: The specificity of this receptor is unknown. One base away there is no much larger clone; base qualities are not given.

The sequenced material came from naive CD8+ T cells sorted from blood. The cell subset or site label corresponds to: CD45RA+CCR7+. This chain joins TRBV7-2 to TRBJ1-4, and 8 junctional nucleotides match TRBD1. This clonotype was sampled from a man between 18 and 29 years old in good health. The CDR3 reads CASSSGTGEKLFF. The nucleotide sequence reads as follows: TGTGCCAGCAGTTCCGGGACAGGTGAAAAACTGTTTTTT.